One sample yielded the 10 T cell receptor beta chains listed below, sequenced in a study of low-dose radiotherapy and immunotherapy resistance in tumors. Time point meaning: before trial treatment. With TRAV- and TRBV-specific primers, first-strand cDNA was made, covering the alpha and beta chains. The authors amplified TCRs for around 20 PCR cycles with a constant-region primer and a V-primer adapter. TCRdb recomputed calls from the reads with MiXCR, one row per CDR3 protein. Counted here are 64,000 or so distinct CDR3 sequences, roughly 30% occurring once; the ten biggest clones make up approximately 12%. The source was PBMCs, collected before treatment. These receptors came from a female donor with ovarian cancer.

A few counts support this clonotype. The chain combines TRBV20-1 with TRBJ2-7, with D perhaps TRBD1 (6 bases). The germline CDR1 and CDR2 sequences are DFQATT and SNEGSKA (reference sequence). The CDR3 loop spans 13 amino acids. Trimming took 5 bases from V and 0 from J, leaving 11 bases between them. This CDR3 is CSAQQGNSYEQYF. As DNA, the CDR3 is TGCAGTGCTCAACAGGGTAACTCCTACGAGCAGTACTTC.

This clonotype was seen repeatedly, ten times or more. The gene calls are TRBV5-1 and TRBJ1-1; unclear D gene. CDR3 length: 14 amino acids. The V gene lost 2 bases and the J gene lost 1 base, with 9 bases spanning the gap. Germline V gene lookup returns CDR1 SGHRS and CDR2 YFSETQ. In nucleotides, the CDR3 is TGCGCCAGCAGCTTCGGAGGACGGAACACTGAAGCTTTCTTT. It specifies CASSFGGRNTEAFF.

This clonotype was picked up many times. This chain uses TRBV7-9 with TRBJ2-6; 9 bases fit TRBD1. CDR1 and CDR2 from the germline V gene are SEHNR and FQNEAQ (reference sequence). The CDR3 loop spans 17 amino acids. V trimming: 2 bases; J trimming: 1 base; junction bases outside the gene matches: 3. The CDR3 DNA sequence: TGTGCCAGCAGCTTAAGGACAGGGGTTTCTGGGGCCAACGTCCTGACTTTC. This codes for CASSLRTGVSGANVLTF.

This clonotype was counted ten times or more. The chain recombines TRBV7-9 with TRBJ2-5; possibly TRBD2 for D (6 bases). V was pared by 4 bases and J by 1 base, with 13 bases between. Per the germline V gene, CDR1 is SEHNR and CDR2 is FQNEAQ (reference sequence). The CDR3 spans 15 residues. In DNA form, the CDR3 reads TGTGCCAGCAGCTATCAGACTAGAATCCAAGAGACCCAGTACTTC. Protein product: CASSYQTRIQETQYF.

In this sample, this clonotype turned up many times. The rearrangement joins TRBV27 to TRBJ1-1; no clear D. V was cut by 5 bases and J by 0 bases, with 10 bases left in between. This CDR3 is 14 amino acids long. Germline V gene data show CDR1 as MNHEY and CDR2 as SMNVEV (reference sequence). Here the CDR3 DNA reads TGTGCCAGCAGTCCAGCCTTCATGAACACTGAAGCTTTCTTT. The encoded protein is CASSPAFMNTEAFF.

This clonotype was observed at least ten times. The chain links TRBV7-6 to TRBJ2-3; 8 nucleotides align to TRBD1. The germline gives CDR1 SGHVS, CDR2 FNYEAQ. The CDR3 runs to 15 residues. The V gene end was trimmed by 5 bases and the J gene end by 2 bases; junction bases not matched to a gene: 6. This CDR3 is CASSLLDRATDTQYF. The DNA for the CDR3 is TGTGCCAGCAGCCTCTTGGACAGGGCCACAGATACGCAGTATTTT.

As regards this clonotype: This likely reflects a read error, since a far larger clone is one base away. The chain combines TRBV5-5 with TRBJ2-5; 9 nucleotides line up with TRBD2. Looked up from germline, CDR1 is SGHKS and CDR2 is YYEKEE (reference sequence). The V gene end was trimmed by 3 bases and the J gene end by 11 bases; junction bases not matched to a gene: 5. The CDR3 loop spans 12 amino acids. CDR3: CASSSIAGEQYF. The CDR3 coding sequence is TGTGCCAGCAGCTCCATAGCGGGAGAGCAGTACTTC.

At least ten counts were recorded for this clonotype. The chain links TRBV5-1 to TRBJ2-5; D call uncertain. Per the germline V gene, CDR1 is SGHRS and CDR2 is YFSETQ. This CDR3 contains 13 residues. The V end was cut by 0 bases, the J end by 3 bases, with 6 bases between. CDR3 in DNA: TGCGCCAGCAGCTTGGACGCTAAAGAGACCCAGTACTTC. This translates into CASSLDAKETQYF.

The CDR3, as DNA: TGTGCCAGCAGCCAAGGTGGGCCGCGGCCCCAGCATTTT. Its translation is CASSQGGPRPQHF. This sequence joins TRBV3-1 and TRBJ1-5; D not certain. The CDR3 covers 13 residues. Looked up from germline, CDR1 is LGHDT and CDR2 is YNNKEL (reference sequence). The V gene lost 1 base and the J gene lost 9 bases, with 10 bases spanning the gap. Using reference TRBV3-1 and TRBJ1-5 for the parts outside the CDR3, the full variable domain is DTAVSQTPKYLVTQMGNDKSIKCEQNLGHDTMYWYKQDSKKFLKIMFSYNNKELIINETVPNRFSPKSPDKAHLNLHINSLELGDSAVYFCASSQGGPRPQHFGDGTRLSIL.

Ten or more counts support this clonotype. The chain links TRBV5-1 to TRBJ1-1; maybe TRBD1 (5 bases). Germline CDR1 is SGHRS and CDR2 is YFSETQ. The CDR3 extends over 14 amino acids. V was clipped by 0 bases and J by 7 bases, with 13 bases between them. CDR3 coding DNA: TGCGCCAGCAGCTTGGATGGAGGGGAAGGTGAAGCTTTCTTT. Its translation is CASSLDGGEGEAFF.